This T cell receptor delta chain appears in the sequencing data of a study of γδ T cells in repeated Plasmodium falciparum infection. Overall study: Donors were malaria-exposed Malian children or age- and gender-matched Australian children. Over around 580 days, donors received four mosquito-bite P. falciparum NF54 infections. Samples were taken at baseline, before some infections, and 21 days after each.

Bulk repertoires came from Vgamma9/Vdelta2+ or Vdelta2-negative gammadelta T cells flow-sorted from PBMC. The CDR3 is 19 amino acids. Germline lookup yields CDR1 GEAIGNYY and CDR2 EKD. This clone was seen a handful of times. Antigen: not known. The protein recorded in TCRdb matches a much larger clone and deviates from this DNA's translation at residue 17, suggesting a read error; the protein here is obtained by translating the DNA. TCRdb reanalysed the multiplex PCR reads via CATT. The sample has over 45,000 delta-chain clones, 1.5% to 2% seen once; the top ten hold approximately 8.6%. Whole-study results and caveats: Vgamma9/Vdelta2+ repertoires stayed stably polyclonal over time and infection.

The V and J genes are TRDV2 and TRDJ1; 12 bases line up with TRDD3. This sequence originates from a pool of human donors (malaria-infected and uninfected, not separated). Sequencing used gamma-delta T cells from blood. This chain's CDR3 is CACDTGIWGIRGYTDKPIF. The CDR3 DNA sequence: TGTGCCTGTGACACCGGGATCTGGGGGATACGCGGGTACACCGATAAACCCATCTTT.